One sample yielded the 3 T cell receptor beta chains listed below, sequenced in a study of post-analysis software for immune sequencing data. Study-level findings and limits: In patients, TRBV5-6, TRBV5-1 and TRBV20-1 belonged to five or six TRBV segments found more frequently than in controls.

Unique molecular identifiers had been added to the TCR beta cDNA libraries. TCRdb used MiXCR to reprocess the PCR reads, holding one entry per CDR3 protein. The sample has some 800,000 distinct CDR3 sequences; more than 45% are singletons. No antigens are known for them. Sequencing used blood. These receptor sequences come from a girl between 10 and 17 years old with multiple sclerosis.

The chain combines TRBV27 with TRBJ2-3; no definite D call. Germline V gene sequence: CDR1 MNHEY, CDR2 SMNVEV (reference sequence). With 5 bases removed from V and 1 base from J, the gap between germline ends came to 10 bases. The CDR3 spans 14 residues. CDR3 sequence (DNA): TGTGCCAGCAGTATTGGCCCCGGCACAGATACGCAGTATTTT. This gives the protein CASSIGPGTDTQYF.

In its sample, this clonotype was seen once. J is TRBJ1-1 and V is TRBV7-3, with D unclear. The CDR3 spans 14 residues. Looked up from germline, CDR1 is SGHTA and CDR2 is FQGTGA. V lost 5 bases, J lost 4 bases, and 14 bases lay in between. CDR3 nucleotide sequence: TGTGCCAGCAGCCGGAAAGGGAGTAGCACTGAAGCTTTCTTT. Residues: CASSRKGSSTEAFF.

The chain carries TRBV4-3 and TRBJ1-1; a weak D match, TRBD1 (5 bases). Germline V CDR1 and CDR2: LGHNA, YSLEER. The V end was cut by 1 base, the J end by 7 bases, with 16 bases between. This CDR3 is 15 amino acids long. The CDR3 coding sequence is TGCGCCAGCAGCCAAGGAACGGGAGGGGTCGGTGAAGCTTTCTTT. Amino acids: CASSQGTGGVGEAFF.